This T cell receptor (beta chain) was identified during a study of cytomegalovirus exposure and HLA in healthy donors. PCR was performed using 60 Vbeta and 13 Jbeta primers. Some clones are missing from TCRdb's copy, which holds only in-frame ones; the method was immunoSEQ multiplex PCR. The sample shows about 190,000 clones, around four fifths of them seen only once. Turning to this clone: The antigen remains unidentified.

General study findings and limits: V- and J-gene trimming in TCR beta was tied to a missense DCLRE1C variant by an analysis performed later. Whilst most TCR sequences proved rare, a subset of public TCRs occurred across many donors. Judged likely to be a sequencing artifact was a cluster of highly shared sequence variants.

Germline CDR1 SGDLS, CDR2 YYNGEE. CDR3 length equals 16 residues. Trimming pared 4 bases from V and 3 bases from J, leaving 17 bases between. The receptor's source is a woman between 40 and 50 years old in good health and CMV-seronegative. Source material: PBMCs. This rearrangement joins TRBV9 to TRBJ1-3; D may be TRBD1 (5 bases). This chain's CDR3 is CASSPRPGGYGNTIYF. The DNA of the CDR3 is TGTGCCAGCAGCCCCCGACCCGGGGGTTATGGAAACACCATATATTTT.